The sample holds many counts of the clone carrying this T cell receptor beta chain. Its specificity is unknown. This entry comes from a study of CD8 T cells in ankylosing spondylitis. Study-level findings and limits: Researchers report that disease-linked clones proved CD8+ and relatively rare in peripheral blood. Prior literature has documented some motif variants in synovial fluid and blood from reactive arthritis. Fewer than ten highly homologous variants made up a TCR beta motif that seemed to typify ankylosing spondylitis blood.

This CDR3 has 14 amino acids. CDR1 and CDR2 from the germline V gene are SGHRS and YFSETQ. The V and J ends lost 4 bases and 3 bases respectively, with 11 bases between them. Making use of molecular barcodes, quantitative 5'-RACE generated TCR beta libraries. TCRdb reprocessed the 5' RACE reads via MiXCR and lists one record per CDR3 protein. The table records around 130,000 distinct CDR3 sequences, more than 6.5% of them present only once. The V and J genes are TRBV5-1 and TRBJ2-1, with D perhaps TRBD2 (5 bases). The receptor's source is a male donor with ankylosing spondylitis or in good health (not recorded which). Material for sequencing was blood, either unsorted or a sorted T cell fraction (not recorded which). In DNA form, the CDR3 reads TGCGCCAGCAGCCTCGGGAACAACTACAATGAGCAGTTCTTC. Translated, it gives CASSLGNNYNEQFF.